The 5 T cell receptor beta chains below were found in one sample sequenced in a study of response to subunit inactivated influenza vaccine. From the RT-PCR reads, TCRdb called clonotypes with MiXCR, one entry per CDR3 protein. This sample carries approximately 310,000 distinct CDR3 sequences, 21% of them seen once, and the ten largest clones take roughly 10%. The material was PBMCs from blood, obtained approximately 22 months after vaccination. The receptors come from a man between 50 and 70 years old who received an inactivated influenza vaccine.

The chain is built from TRBV12-3 or TRBV12-4 and TRBJ2-1; 7 bases are a match to TRBD2. The CDR3 length is 12 residues. With 8 bases clipped from V and 3 bases from J, the junction kept 1 base outside the gene matches. The CDR3 region has the DNA TGTGCCAGCGGGGGGGACTACAATGAGCAGTTCTTC. Protein: CASGGDYNEQFF.

The chain links TRBV15 to TRBJ1-1; possibly TRBD1 for D (6 bases). Per the germline V gene, CDR1 is LNHNV and CDR2 is YYDKDF (reference sequence). CDR3 size: 15 residues. V was shortened by 3 bases and J by 2 bases, with 13 bases between the two germline ends. CDR3 in amino acids: CATSSPGTINTEAFF. The CDR3 DNA follows: TGTGCCACCAGCAGCCCCGGGACAATTAACACTGAAGCTTTCTTT.

This rearrangement joins TRBV10-3 to TRBJ1-1; a weak D match, TRBD1 (5 bases). The germline V and J ends were trimmed by 0 bases and 5 bases, with 13 bases remaining between them. Germline CDR1 and CDR2: ENHRY and SYGVKD. The CDR3 spans 15 residues. The CDR3 sequence is CAISESGTGGTEAFF. CDR3 nucleotide sequence: TGTGCCATCAGTGAGTCGGGGACGGGAGGTACTGAAGCTTTCTTT.

This clonotype was recorded a few times. V gene TRBV20-1 combines with J gene TRBJ1-5; 7 bases align to TRBD1. With 5 bases clipped from V and 2 bases from J, the junction kept 6 bases outside the gene matches. The CDR3 covers 14 residues. Germline V gene lookup returns CDR1 DFQATT and CDR2 SNEGSKA (reference sequence). The CDR3 nucleotides are TGCAGTGCTTATACAGGGGCTGGCAATCAGCCCCAGCATTTT. As protein: CSAYTGAGNQPQHF.

This chain joins TRBV20-1 and TRBJ1-1; the D is unclear. The CDR3 runs to 13 residues. V was shortened by 2 bases and J by 1 base, with 8 bases between the two germline ends. Germline values: CDR1 DFQATT, CDR2 SNEGSKA (reference sequence). Written as DNA, the CDR3 is TGCAGTGCTAGACCCCCACAGAACACTGAAGCTTTCTTT. This encodes CSARPPQNTEAFF.